Here is one TCR beta chain with its context. The protocol was immunoSEQ multiplex PCR, while the TCRdb copy is restricted to in-frame clones and leaves out a portion. This table holds fewer than 90,000 clones, approximately 91% found once. This entry belongs to a study of T cell responses to AZD1222 COVID-19 vaccine. This CDR3 has 11 amino acids. Germline CDR1 reads WSHSY; CDR2 reads SAAADI. The V gene lost 7 bases and the J gene lost 3 bases, with 6 bases spanning the gap. The sequencing here drew on peripheral blood, taken 28 days after the second AZD1222 dose. The genes are TRBV10-2 and TRBJ1-2; D perhaps matches TRBD1 (6 bases). The origin of this receptor is an adult who received the AZD1222 COVID-19 vaccine. This CDR3 is CASTGDYGYTF. In nucleotides, the CDR3 is TGCGCCAGCACAGGGGACTATGGCTACACCTTC.